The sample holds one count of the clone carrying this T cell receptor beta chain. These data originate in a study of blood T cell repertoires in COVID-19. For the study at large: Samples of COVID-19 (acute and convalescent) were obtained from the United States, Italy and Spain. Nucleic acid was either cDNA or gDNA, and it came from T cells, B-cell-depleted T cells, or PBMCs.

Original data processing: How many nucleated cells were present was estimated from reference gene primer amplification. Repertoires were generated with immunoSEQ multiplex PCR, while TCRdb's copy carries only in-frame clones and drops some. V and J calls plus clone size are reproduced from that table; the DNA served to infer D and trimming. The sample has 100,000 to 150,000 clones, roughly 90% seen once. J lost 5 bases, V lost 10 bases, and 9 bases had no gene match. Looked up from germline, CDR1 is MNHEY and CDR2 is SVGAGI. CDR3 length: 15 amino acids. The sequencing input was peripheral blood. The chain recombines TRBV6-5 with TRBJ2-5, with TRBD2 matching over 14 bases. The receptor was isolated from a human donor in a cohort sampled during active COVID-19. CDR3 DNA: TGTGCCACAAGGACTAGCGGGGGGTCCCTTGAGACCCAGTACTTC. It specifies CATRTSGGSLETQYF.